This T cell receptor (beta chain) comes out of a study of cytomegalovirus exposure and HLA in healthy donors. Looking at the study overall: Early released data had tens of millions of unique TCRs, all coming from HLA-typed donors.

A note on this clone: What it recognizes is unknown.

CDR1 SQVTM and CDR2 ANQGSEA come from the germline V gene. V was pared by 5 bases and J by 0 bases, with 10 bases between. CDR3 length: 13 residues. It was with 60 Vbeta and 13 Jbeta primers that the PCR ran. Here immunoSEQ multiplex PCR was the method, and the copy in TCRdb shows in-frame clones only, minus some. The sample carries around 180,000 clones, 80% recorded once. Findings and caveats of the study: The majority of TCR sequences were rare, yet some public TCRs appeared in many donors. One later analysis reportedly identified an Asian-associated ancestry cluster that showed fewer N-insertions than the roughly 700-donor mean. According to an earlier analysis, most TCR beta V segments yielded productive rearrangements about 87% or about 30% of the time.

This TCR was recovered from a man aged 30 to 45 in good health and CMV-seropositive. What was sequenced was PBMCs. The rearrangement joins TRBV29-1 to TRBJ1-1, with D unresolved. The CDR3 loop is CSVNPGMNTEAFF. The DNA of the CDR3 is TGCAGCGTTAATCCCGGGATGAACACTGAAGCTTTCTTT.